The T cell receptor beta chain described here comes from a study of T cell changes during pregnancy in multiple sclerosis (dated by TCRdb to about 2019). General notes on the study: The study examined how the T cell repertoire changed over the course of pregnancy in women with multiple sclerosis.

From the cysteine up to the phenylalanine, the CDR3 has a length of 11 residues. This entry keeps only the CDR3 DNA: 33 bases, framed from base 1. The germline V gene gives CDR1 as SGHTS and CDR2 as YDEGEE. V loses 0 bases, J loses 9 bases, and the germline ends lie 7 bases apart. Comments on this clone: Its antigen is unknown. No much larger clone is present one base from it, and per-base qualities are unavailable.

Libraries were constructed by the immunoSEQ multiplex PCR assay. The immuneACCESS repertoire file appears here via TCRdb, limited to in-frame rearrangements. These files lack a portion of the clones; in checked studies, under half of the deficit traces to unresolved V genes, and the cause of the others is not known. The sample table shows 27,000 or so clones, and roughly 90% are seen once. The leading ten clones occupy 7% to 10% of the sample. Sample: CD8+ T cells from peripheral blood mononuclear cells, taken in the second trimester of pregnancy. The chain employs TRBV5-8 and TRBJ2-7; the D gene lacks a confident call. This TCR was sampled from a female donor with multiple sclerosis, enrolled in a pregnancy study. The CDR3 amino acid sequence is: CASSLGLGQYF. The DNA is TGTGCCAGCAGCTTGGGACTCGGGCAGTACTTC. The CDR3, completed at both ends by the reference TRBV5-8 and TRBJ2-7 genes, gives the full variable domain EAGVTQSPTHLIKTRGQQATLRCSPISGHTSVYWYQQALGLGLQFLLWYDEGEERNRGNFPPRFSGRQFPNYSSELNVNALELEDSALYLCASSLGLGQYFGPGTRLTVT.